Below, one TCR beta chain is given with its context. Its antigen is as yet unknown. Trimming took off 5 bases at V and 3 bases at J, with 11 bases between the two ends. The germline V gene encodes CDR1 GTSNPN and CDR2 SVGIG (reference sequence). This CDR3 comprises 13 residues. Pre-surgery treatment included at least one anti-epileptic drug. Repertoires were generated with immunoSEQ multiplex PCR, while TCRdb's copy carries only in-frame clones and drops some. The profile shows around 70,000 clones, about 93% of them singletons. The data were obtained in a study of brain T cells in children with intractable seizures. Study-wide results and limits: HCMV serostatus was not known, and viral specificity came from CDR3 similarity only.

Sequencing was performed on peripheral blood, taken at surgery. This rearrangement joins TRBV30 to TRBJ2-1, with no clear D. This TCR was sampled from a boy younger than two with tuberous sclerosis and intractable seizures. The CDR3 here is CAWVADGYNEQFF. The DNA for the CDR3 is TGTGCCTGGGTAGCAGACGGCTACAATGAGCAGTTCTTC.